The clone carrying this TCR beta chain was recorded once. Its specificity is not known. The sample comes from a study of T cell responses to AZD1222 COVID-19 vaccine. Background on the study: Pooled in the analysis were second doses at about 4 or about 12 weeks.

The study's findings and limits: Spike-specific TCR depth and breadth grew after two AZD1222 doses. The peak T cell response came first, and repertoires were sampled only after it.

The table came from immunoSEQ multiplex PCR; TCRdb's copy has only in-frame clones and leaves some out. The sample includes about 130,000 clones, 80% to 90% of them seen just once. There are 13 residues in the CDR3. V was clipped by 3 bases and J by 4 bases; unmatched bases: 4. Germline loops: CDR1 GTSNPN, CDR2 SVGIG (reference sequence). The sample here was peripheral blood, taken on day 0 of AZD1222 vaccination. This clonotype originated in an adult in good health. The rearrangement links TRBV30 to TRBJ1-1, with TRBD1 identical over 8 bases. The CDR3: CAWRGTGGTEAFF. The CDR3 nucleotides read TGTGCCTGGAGGGGTACAGGGGGCACTGAAGCTTTCTTT. Complete variable domain (other parts from reference TRBV30 and TRBJ1-1): SQTIHQWPATLVQPVGSPLSLECTVEGTSNPNLYWYRQAAGRGLQLLFYSVGIGQISSEVPQNLSASRPQDRQFILSSKKLLLSDSGFYLCAWRGTGGTEAFFGQGTRLTVV.